The rows below give T cell receptor beta chains drawn from one sample of a study of cytomegalovirus exposure and HLA in healthy donors. Here immunoSEQ multiplex PCR was the method, and the copy in TCRdb shows in-frame clones only, minus some. The table lists just over 80,000 clones. Sequencing was done on a sample of PBMCs. The origin of the receptors is a young woman in good health and CMV-seronegative. Each CDR3 is given with its conserved first and last residue. The D gene is left open where the match is weak.

j_gene	d_gene	v_gene	CDR3aa
TRBJ1-6	TRBD1	TRBV4-1	CASSPQGGEGYNSPLHF
TRBJ1-4	NA	TRBV18	CASSLGYSEKLFF
TRBJ2-1	TRBD2	TRBV5-1	CASSLGLGREYYNEQFF
TRBJ1-1	NA	TRBV10-2	CASKGLDTEAFF
TRBJ1-5	NA	TRBV2	CASSVNRVGNQPQHF
TRBJ1-6	TRBD1	TRBV18	CASSPSGDRGSPLHF
TRBJ1-1	NA	TRBV5-1	CASSLAEHTEAFF
TRBJ2-7	TRBD2	TRBV10-3	CAISDLAGAYEQYF
TRBJ1-4	NA	TRBV6-6	CASSYSAQGNEKLFF
TRBJ1-1	TRBD1	TRBV15	CATSRGSTGGSEAFF
TRBJ2-2	NA	TRBV29-1	CSVDRGNTGELFF
TRBJ1-2	NA	TRBV27	CASSLPRDNNYGYTF
TRBJ1-1	NA	TRBV7-9	CASSLPLNTEAFF
TRBJ2-6	NA	TRBV7-8	CASSLAVGGSSGANVLTF
TRBJ2-3	NA	TRBV7-9	CASSAGVTDTQYF
TRBJ2-1	TRBD2	TRBV4-1	CASSQDSSGGVPSDNEQFF
TRBJ2-7	TRBD2	TRBV6-1	CASSEREGTYEQYF
TRBJ1-1	NA	TRBV30	CAWSVEGNTEAFF
TRBJ2-1	TRBD1	TRBV29-1	CSVDLGGWTGANEQFF
TRBJ2-1	TRBD2	TRBV18	CASSEKLAGAEDEQFF
TRBJ2-5	NA	TRBV5-4	CASSLEFGGGGETQYF
TRBJ1-1	NA	TRBV28	CASSLEGNTEAFF
TRBJ1-5	NA	TRBV30	CAWTPSGKGRYQPQHF
TRBJ1-5	NA	TRBV15	CATSPPGGTPQHF
TRBJ2-1	NA	TRBV7-9	CASSAFIMYGQRKGNEQFF
TRBJ1-1	TRBD1	TRBV18	CASSPPGQQDEAFF
TRBJ2-7	NA	TRBV6-5	CASSFSGGQRGSEQYF
TRBJ2-4	NA	TRBV19	CASRGGVRTKNIQYF